This TCR beta chain was retrieved from a study of T cells after yellow fever vaccination. Between the trimmed V and J ends, which lost 1 base and 1 base, there was a span of 7 bases. This CDR3 region has 14 residues. TCRdb re-called the 5' RACE reads with MiXCR, one entry per CDR3 protein. The sample contains approximately 61,000 distinct CDR3 sequences, roughly 6.9% of which appear only once. The chain combines TRBV12-3 or TRBV12-4 with TRBJ2-5; D may be TRBD1 (5 bases). The clonotype was recovered from a young man who received the YFV17D yellow fever vaccine. The sample in question was CD8+ T cells sorted from PBMCs, obtained on the day of the first yellow fever vaccination. CDR3 sequence: CASSLEGVQETQYF. For the CDR3, the DNA is TGTGCCAGCAGTTTAGAAGGGGTCCAAGAGACCCAGTACTTC.